This T cell receptor (beta chain) is from a study of blood T cell repertoires in COVID-19. The CDR3 contains 18 residues. Germline values: CDR1 KGHSH, CDR2 LQKENI. The germline V and J ends were trimmed by 3 bases and 4 bases, with 24 bases remaining between them. The assay was immunoSEQ multiplex PCR, and TCRdb's table has in-frame clones only and misses some. Here the sample spans about 130,000 clones, approximately 85% being singletons. Sequencing was performed on peripheral blood. The V and J genes are TRBV18 and TRBJ1-2; D call uncertain. This clonotype was sampled from a human donor in a cohort sampled during active COVID-19. CDR3 sequence reads: CASSPTGETARNGYGYTF. CDR3 sequence (DNA): TGTGCCAGCTCACCGACGGGTGAAACGGCCCGGAACGGCTATGGCTACACCTTC.